The clone carrying this T cell receptor (beta chain) was counted only a few times. The antigen remains undetermined. The CDR3 runs to 17 residues. Trimming took 5 bases from V and 0 from J; bases not matched to a gene: 7. Looked up from germline, CDR1 is GTSNPN and CDR2 is SVGIG (reference sequence). The record originates from a study of cytomegalovirus exposure and HLA in healthy donors. Findings of the study overall: With DRB1 most and HLA-C fewest, TCR association rates differed between HLA loci in a later analysis. An assumption of roughly uniform sequencing depth across donors underlay the presence/absence analyses.

Amplification used 60 Vbeta primers and 13 Jbeta primers. Only in-frame clones appear in the TCRdb table, and some are missing; sequencing was by immunoSEQ multiplex PCR. This table has around 130,000 clones, 70% to 80% appearing once. The TCR was taken from an older woman in good health and CMV-seronegative. What was sequenced was PBMCs. The chain recombines TRBV30 with TRBJ2-6, with 10 nucleotides matching TRBD1. Here the CDR3 reads CAWSTGGLSSGANVLTF. For the CDR3, the DNA is TGTGCCTGGTCGACAGGGGGCCTTAGCTCTGGGGCCAACGTCCTGACTTTC.